This T cell receptor beta chain originates from a study of CD8 T cells in ankylosing spondylitis. Germline V gene data show CDR1 as LNHDA and CDR2 as SQIVND (reference sequence). The CDR3 sequence is 17 residues long. Losses at the gene ends were 8 bases for V and 6 bases for J; bases not matched to a gene: 17. Preparation of TCR beta libraries was done by quantitative 5'-RACE with molecular barcodes. TCRdb passed the 5' RACE reads through MiXCR, listing each CDR3 protein once. The sample lists 150,000 to 250,000 distinct CDR3 sequences; roughly 13% were seen once. This clonotype came up a few times. Its antigen is not identified. General study findings and limits: For ankylosing spondylitis blood, a TCR beta motif of several highly homologous variants appeared characteristic. Previous work reported some of these motif variants in the synovial fluid and blood of reactive arthritis. Peripheral blood samples showed relatively rare disease-linked clones, and these clones were CD8+.

Source material: blood, either unsorted or a sorted T cell fraction (not recorded which). This TCR derives from a male donor with ankylosing spondylitis or in good health (not recorded which). The V and J genes are TRBV19 and TRBJ1-5; 9 bases are a match to TRBD1. The CDR3 region is CASAGDESGTGLQPQHF. CDR3 coding DNA: TGTGCCAGTGCGGGGGACGAATCCGGGACAGGGCTTCAGCCCCAGCATTTT.